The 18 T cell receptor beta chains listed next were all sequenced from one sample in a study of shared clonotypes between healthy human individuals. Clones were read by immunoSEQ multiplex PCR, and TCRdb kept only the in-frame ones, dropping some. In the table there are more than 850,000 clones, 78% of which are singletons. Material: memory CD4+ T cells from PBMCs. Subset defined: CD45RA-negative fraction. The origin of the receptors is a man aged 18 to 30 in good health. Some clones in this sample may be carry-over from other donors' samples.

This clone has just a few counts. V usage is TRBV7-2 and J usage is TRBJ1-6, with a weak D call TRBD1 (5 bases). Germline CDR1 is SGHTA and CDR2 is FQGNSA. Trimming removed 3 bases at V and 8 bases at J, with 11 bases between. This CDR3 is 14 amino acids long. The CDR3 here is CASSFGQGHSPLHF. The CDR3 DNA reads TGTGCCAGCAGCTTTGGGCAGGGACATTCACCCCTCCACTTT.

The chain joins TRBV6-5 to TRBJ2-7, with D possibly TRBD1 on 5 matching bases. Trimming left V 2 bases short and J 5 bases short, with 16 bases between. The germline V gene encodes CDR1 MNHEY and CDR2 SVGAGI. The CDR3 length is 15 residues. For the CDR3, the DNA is TGTGCCAGCAGTTACGTCGGCGGCAGGGCAGACGAGCAGTACTTC. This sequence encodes CASSYVGGRADEQYF.

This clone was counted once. The CDR3 here is CASSLGQTTGTEETQYF. The CDR3 DNA reads as TGCGCCAGCAGCTTGGGGCAGACTACAGGGACCGAAGAGACCCAGTACTTC. The V and J genes are TRBV5-1 and TRBJ2-5, with D possibly matching TRBD1 (6 bases). V was clipped by 0 bases and J by 3 bases, with 18 bases between them. The CDR3 runs 17 residues. Germline V gene lookup returns CDR1 SGHRS and CDR2 YFSETQ.

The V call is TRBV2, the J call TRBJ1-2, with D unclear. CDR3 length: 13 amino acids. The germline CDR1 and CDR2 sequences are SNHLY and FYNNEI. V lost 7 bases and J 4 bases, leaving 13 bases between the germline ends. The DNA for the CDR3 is TGTGCCAGCACGGCGGGCTCCTTCTATGGCTACACCTTC. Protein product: CASTAGSFYGYTF.

For the CDR3, the DNA is TGCAGCGTTGGGGCTAGCGGGCTCCGCACAGATACGCAGTATTTT. The encoded protein is CSVGASGLRTDTQYF. This chain joins TRBV29-1 and TRBJ2-3; 8 positions match TRBD2. In germline, CDR1 is SQVTM, CDR2 ANQGSEA. The J segment lost 1 base and the V segment lost 4 bases, leaving 7 bases of the junction unmatched. The CDR3 length is 15 residues.

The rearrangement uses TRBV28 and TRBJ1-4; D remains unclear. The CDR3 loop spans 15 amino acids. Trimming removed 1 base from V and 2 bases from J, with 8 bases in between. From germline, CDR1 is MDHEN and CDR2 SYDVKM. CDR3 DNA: TGTGCCAGCAGTTTATCGGCCCCTACTAATGAAAAACTGTTTTTT. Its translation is CASSLSAPTNEKLFF.

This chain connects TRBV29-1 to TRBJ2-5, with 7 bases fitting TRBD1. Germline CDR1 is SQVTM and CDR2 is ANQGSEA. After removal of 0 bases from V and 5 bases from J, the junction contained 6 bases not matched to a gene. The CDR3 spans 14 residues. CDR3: CSVEEGRGYETQYF. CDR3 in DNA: TGCAGCGTTGAAGAGGGCAGGGGGTACGAGACCCAGTACTTC.

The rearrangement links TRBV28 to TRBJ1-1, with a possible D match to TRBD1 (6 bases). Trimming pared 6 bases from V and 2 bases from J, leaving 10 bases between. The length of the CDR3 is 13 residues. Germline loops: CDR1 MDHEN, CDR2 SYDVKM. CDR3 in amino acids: CASRTQGNTEAFF. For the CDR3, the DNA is TGTGCCAGCAGGACACAGGGTAACACTGAAGCTTTCTTT.

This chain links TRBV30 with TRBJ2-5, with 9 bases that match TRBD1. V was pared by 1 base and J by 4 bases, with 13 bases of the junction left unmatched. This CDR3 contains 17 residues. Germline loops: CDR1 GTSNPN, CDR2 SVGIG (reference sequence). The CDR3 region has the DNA TGTGCCTGGAGTGCTCCTTCCGGGACAGGGATCTCAGAGACCCAGTACTTC. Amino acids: CAWSAPSGTGISETQYF.

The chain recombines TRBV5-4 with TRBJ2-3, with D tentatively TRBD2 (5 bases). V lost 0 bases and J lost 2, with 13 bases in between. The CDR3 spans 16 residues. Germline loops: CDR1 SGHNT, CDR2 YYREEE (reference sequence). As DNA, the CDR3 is TGTGCCAGCAGCTTGGCCAGCGGACCGTTCACAGATACGCAGTATTTT. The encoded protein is CASSLASGPFTDTQYF.

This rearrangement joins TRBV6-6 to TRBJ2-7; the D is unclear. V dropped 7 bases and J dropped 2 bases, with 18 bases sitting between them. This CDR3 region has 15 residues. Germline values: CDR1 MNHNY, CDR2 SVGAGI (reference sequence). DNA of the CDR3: TGTGCCAGCACCCCCGTGGGGAACAGAGCCTACGAGCAGTACTTC. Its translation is CASTPVGNRAYEQYF.

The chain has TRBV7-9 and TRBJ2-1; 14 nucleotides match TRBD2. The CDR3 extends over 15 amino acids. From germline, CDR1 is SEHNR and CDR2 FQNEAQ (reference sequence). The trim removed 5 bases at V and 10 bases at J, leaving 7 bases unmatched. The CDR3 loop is CASSLGLAGGGEQFF. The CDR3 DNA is TGTGCCAGCAGCCTAGGACTAGCGGGAGGCGGGGAGCAGTTCTTC.

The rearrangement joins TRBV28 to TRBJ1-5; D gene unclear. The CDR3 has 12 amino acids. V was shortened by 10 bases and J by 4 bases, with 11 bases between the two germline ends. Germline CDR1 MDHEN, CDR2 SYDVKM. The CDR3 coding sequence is TGTGCCACGATCAGAGGGAATCAGCCCCAGCATTTT. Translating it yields CATIRGNQPQHF.

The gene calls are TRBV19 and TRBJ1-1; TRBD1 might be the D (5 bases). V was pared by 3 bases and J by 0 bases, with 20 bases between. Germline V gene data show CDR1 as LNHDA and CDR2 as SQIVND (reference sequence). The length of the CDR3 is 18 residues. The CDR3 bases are TGTGCCAGTAGTATGGGGGACCAATCCAATGCGATGAACACTGAAGCTTTCTTT. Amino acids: CASSMGDQSNAMNTEAFF.

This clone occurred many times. This chain's CDR3 is CASSVDQDTEAFF. For the CDR3, the DNA is TGTGCCAGCAGCGTAGATCAGGACACTGAAGCTTTCTTT. This chain links TRBV9 with TRBJ1-1, with D uncertain. The CDR3 has 13 residues. Germline V gives CDR1 SGDLS, CDR2 YYNGEE. V gave up 0 bases and J gave up 3 bases, with 6 bases separating them. Looking up the rest from reference TRBV9 and TRBJ1-1 gives the full variable domain: DSGVTQTPKHLITATGQRVTLRCSPRSGDLSVYWYQQSLDQGLQFLIQYYNGEERAKGNILERFSAQQFPDLHSELNLSSLELGDSALYFCASSVDQDTEAFFGQGTRLTVV.

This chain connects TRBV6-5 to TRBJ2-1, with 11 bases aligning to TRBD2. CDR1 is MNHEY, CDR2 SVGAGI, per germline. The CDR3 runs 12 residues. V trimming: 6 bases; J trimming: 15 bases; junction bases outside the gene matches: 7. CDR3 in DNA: TGTGCCAGCAGGAAAACTAGCGGGGGTCTGTTCTTC. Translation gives CASRKTSGGLFF.

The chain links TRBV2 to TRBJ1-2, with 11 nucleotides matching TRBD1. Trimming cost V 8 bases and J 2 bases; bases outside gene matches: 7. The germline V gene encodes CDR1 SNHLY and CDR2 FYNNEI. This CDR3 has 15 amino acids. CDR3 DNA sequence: TGTGCCAGCGATGGACAGGGGGCGCGGAACTATGGCTACACCTTC. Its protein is CASDGQGARNYGYTF.

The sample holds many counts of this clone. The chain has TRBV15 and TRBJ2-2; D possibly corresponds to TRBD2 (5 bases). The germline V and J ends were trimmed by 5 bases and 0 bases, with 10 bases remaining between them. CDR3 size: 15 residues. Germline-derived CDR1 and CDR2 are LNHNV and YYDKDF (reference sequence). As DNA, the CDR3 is TGTGCCACCAGCTTTGAGCGGCCGAACACCGGGGAGCTGTTTTTT. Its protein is CATSFERPNTGELFF.